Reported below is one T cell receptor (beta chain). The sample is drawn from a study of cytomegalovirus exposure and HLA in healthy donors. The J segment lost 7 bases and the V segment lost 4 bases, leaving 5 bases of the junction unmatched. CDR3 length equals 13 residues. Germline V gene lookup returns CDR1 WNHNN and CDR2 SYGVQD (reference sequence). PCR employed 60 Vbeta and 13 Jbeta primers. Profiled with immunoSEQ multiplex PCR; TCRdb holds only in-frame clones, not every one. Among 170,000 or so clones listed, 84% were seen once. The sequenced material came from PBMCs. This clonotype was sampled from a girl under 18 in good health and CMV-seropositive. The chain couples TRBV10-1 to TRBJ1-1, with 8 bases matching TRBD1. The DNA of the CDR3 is TGCGCCAGCAGTGTCGGACAGGGAGTTGAAGCTTTCTTT. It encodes CASSVGQGVEAFF.